This entry lists 5 T cell receptor beta chains sequenced from one sample in a study of regulatory T cells in long-lasting Graves disease. Arm-PCR with iRepertoire HTBI primers amplified the CDR3 regions for these TCR beta libraries. TCRdb called the multiplex PCR reads again in MiXCR, with one record for every CDR3 protein. The sample yields some 220,000 distinct CDR3 sequences, roughly a fifth seen once. Time point here: newly diagnosed GD, antithyroid drugs for less than 3 months. RNA extracted from PBMCs served as the sequencing template. A further study also used this sample, focusing on T cells in Graves' hyperthyroidism and ophthalmopathy.

The specimen comprised peripheral blood mononuclear cells (PBMCs), sampled at new diagnosis, from a patient treated with antithyroid drugs. The receptors come from a woman aged 30 to 39 with Graves disease.

This clonotype was seen repeatedly, ten times or more. This chain links TRBV28 with TRBJ2-7; D is uncertain. The V gene's germline CDR1 is MDHEN and CDR2 SYDVKM. The V and J ends lost 2 bases and 2 bases respectively, with 10 bases between them. The CDR3 totals 14 residues. The CDR3 DNA reads TGTGCCAGCAGTTTACCGGGTAACACCTACGAGCAGTACTTC. Translating it yields CASSLPGNTYEQYF.

This clonotype was seen repeatedly, ten times or more. The chain employs TRBV25-1 and TRBJ1-2; 7 nucleotides line up with TRBD1. V was clipped by 3 bases and J by 5 bases; unmatched bases: 18. Germline CDR1 reads MGHDK; CDR2 reads SYGVNS. The CDR3 is 18 residues long. The CDR3 DNA is TGTGCCAGCAGTGACCTATTGGATGGAGGGGGCATTAGTTATGGCTACACCTTC. This codes for CASSDLLDGGGISYGYTF.

This clonotype was detected many times. This sequence joins TRBV12-3 or TRBV12-4 and TRBJ2-3; 7 bases are a match to TRBD1. V trimming: 2 bases; J trimming: 1 base; junction bases outside the gene matches: 9. CDR3 length: 17 amino acids. The CDR3 DNA sequence: TGTGCCAGCAGTTTACGCACAGGGGTTGGGGGCACAGATACGCAGTATTTT. Translation: CASSLRTGVGGTDTQYF.

This clonotype has a handful of counts. The CDR3 end shows no conserved phenylalanine or tryptophan, and so a read error is likely. The limits of the CDR3 on the DNA are not certain, so only TCRdb's listed CDR3 is given. The chain recombines TRBV30 with TRBJ1-2; the table's D gene call, TRBD1, was not cross checked with the DNA. The CDR3 has 12 residues if both end residues are counted. The germline V gene encodes CDR1 GTSNPN and CDR2 SVGIG (reference sequence). This chain's CDR3 is CACLRGYYGCTV.

This clonotype turned up a few times. The genes are TRBV20-1 and TRBJ2-3; TRBD2 might be the D (6 bases). CDR3 length equals 15 residues. Deletions cut 1 base from V and 2 bases from J, with 13 bases between. From germline, CDR1 is DFQATT and CDR2 SNEGSKA (reference sequence). CDR3 nucleotides: TGCAGTGCTAGAGTCCGACTAGAGGTCACAGATACGCAGTATTTT. Its translation is CSARVRLEVTDTQYF.